The T cell receptor (beta chain) described here comes from a study of tumor-infiltrating T cells and Merkel cell polyomavirus. Study-wide background: The T cells studied were CD8+ and recognized the Merkel cell polyomavirus KLL epitope. Findings and limits, study-wide: Largely private KLL-specific TRB repertoires had one clonotype shared by two patients.

The germline gives CDR1 SGHTA, CDR2 FQGTGA. The CDR3 extends over 18 amino acids. Germline trimming cut 5 bases from V and 7 bases from J; bases unmatched to any gene: 13. For this clone: Its target is not known.

All patients' tumors stained robustly positive for Merkel cell polyomavirus Large T antigen by immunohistochemistry. KLL-tetramer+ populations exceeded 0.04% of CD8+ T cells in blood and/or cultured TIL. Lymph node tumors were analyzed for unknown-primary nodal or insufficient-primary cases. Only in-frame clones appear in the TCRdb table, and some are missing; sequencing was by immunoSEQ multiplex PCR. This sample carries more than 20,000 clones, 70% to 90% of them seen once, and the ten largest clones take around 2.7%. The source material was lymph node tissue. The clonotype comes from a man aged 45-60 years with Merkel cell carcinoma. The gene calls are TRBV7-3 and TRBJ2-1, with 14 bases lining up with TRBD2. CDR3 protein: CASSKSFGTSGSGNEQFF. DNA for the CDR3: TGTGCCAGCAGCAAAAGCTTCGGGACTAGCGGGAGTGGTAATGAGCAGTTCTTC. Full variable domain (rest looked up from reference TRBV7-3 and TRBJ2-1): GAGVSQTPSNKVTEKGKYVELRCDPISGHTALYWYRQSLGQGPEFLIYFQGTGAADDSGLPNDRFFAVRPEGSVSTLKIQRTERGDSAVYLCASSKSFGTSGSGNEQFFGPGTRLTVL.